Shown below are 23 T cell receptor beta chains from a single sample sequenced in a study of radiotherapy plus CTLA-4 blockade in lung cancer. Data came from immunoSEQ multiplex PCR; TCRdb stores just in-frame clones and leaves some out. The sample has approximately 80,000 clones, over 65% seen once. The starting material was peripheral blood, obtained from a patient treated with radiotherapy plus ipilimumab. These TCRs come from a human donor with non-small cell lung cancer whose response to radiotherapy plus ipilimumab could not be evaluated.

The chain employs TRBV29-1 and TRBJ1-1, with 9 bases aligning to TRBD1. V dropped 7 bases and J dropped 2; count of bases not matched to a gene: 8. Germline assignment: CDR1 SQVTM and CDR2 ANQGSEA. CDR3 size: 14 residues. CDR3 in amino acids: CSGRTGGENTEAFF. The CDR3 bases are TGCAGCGGCAGAACAGGGGGCGAAAACACTGAAGCTTTCTTT.

This clone was detected once. J is TRBJ2-5 and V is TRBV6-1; maybe TRBD2 (6 bases). Germline CDR1 and CDR2: MNHNS and SASEGT. The CDR3 is 15 residues long. Trimming removed 3 bases from V and 5 bases from J, with 16 bases in between. CDR3 loop: CASSDAGTSPETQYF. The CDR3 DNA reads TGTGCCAGCAGTGATGCTGGTACTAGCCCGGAGACCCAGTACTTC.

This clone was counted only a few times. In DNA form, the CDR3 reads TGTGCCAGCAGCCGACAGGGATATCAGCCCCAGCATTTT. It is translated as CASSRQGYQPQHF. The V call is TRBV7-2, the J call TRBJ1-5, with 7 nucleotides matching TRBD1. Germline V gene sequence: CDR1 SGHTA, CDR2 FQGNSA. Trimming took 5 bases from V and 5 from J; bases not matched to a gene: 3. The CDR3 covers 13 residues.

The J gene is TRBJ1-2, the V gene TRBV5-1, with 7 nucleotides matching TRBD1. CDR3 length: 15 amino acids. CDR1 is SGHRS, CDR2 YFSETQ, per germline. Unmatched junction bases numbered 11, after V lost 4 bases and J lost 5 bases. As DNA, the CDR3 is TGCGCCAGCAGCGTGACAGGGAACCCAATATATGGCTACACCTTC. It encodes CASSVTGNPIYGYTF. Full variable domain (missing parts from reference TRBV5-1 and TRBJ1-2): KAGVTQTPRYLIKTRGQQVTLSCSPISGHRSVSWYQQTPGQGLQFLFEYFSETQRNKGNFPGRFSGRQFSNSRSEMNVSTLELGDSALYLCASSVTGNPIYGYTFGSGTRLTVV.

In this sample, this clone turned up a few times. Other DNA sequences within the sample encode an identical CDR3. V gene TRBV11-1 combines with J gene TRBJ1-1; the match to TRBD1 covers 7 bases. V was clipped by 5 bases and J by 1 base; unmatched bases: 4. The CDR3 covers 14 residues. The germline CDR1 and CDR2 sequences are SGHAT and FQDESV (reference sequence). This chain's CDR3 is CASSPDRSNTEAFF. The DNA of the CDR3 is TGTGCCAGCAGCCCGGACAGGTCGAACACTGAAGCTTTCTTT. Supplemented by reference TRBV11-1 and TRBJ1-1, the full variable domain reads EAEVAQSPRYKITEKSQAVAFWCDPISGHATLYWYRQILGQGPELLVQFQDESVVDDSQLPKDRFSAERLKGVDSTLKIQPAELGDSAMYLCASSPDRSNTEAFFGQGTRLTVV.

This clone was detected only a few times. The chain couples TRBV4-1 to TRBJ1-3; possible D gene TRBD1, 6 bases. This CDR3 comprises 16 residues. V dropped 2 bases and J dropped 2 bases, with 13 bases sitting between them. Germline-derived CDR1 and CDR2 are MGHRA and YSYEKL. The CDR3 region is CASSQYPGATGNTIYF. CDR3 DNA sequence: TGCGCCAGCAGCCAATACCCAGGGGCAACTGGAAACACCATATATTTT.

The rearrangement joins TRBV19 to TRBJ2-5; D possibly corresponds to TRBD2 (5 bases). V was cut by 6 bases and J by 4 bases, with 12 bases left in between. There are 13 residues in the CDR3. CDR1 is LNHDA, CDR2 SQIVND, per germline (reference sequence). The CDR3 DNA follows: TGTGCCAGTAGCCGACTAAGTGGAGAGACCCAGTACTTC. Amino acid sequence: CASSRLSGETQYF.

The CDR3 DNA is TGTGCCAGCAGCCACTTGGCGGGGGACACTGAAGCTTTCTTT. This gives the protein CASSHLAGDTEAFF. V is TRBV28 and J is TRBJ1-1; maybe TRBD1 (5 bases). This CDR3 is built from 14 residues. Trimming removed 6 bases from V and 3 bases from J, with 14 bases in between. The germline CDR1 and CDR2 sequences are MDHEN and SYDVKM.

CDR3 sequence reads: CASSAEKIGRWATGNTIYF. The CDR3 DNA is TGTGCCAGTAGTGCCGAAAAGATCGGGAGATGGGCCACAGGAAACACCATATATTTT. This chain joins TRBV19 and TRBJ1-3; D is unresolved. CDR1 and CDR2 (germline): LNHDA, SQIVND (reference sequence). The CDR3 is made up of 19 amino acids. The V end lost 5 bases, the J end lost 4 bases, and 27 bases lay between the germline ends.

The chain links TRBV4-1 to TRBJ2-7; TRBD2 aligns across 7 bases. The CDR3 loop spans 14 amino acids. The V segment lost 1 base and the J segment 2 bases; nucleotides outside the gene matches: 2. The V gene's germline CDR1 is MGHRA and CDR2 YSYEKL. CDR3 residues: CASSQGGSPYEQYF. CDR3 nucleotides: TGCGCCAGCAGCCAAGGCGGGAGCCCCTACGAGCAGTACTTC.

This chain connects TRBV19 to TRBJ1-1; possible D gene TRBD1, 5 bases. This CDR3 comprises 15 residues. Trimming took 7 bases from V and 1 from J, leaving 16 bases between them. From germline, CDR1 is LNHDA and CDR2 SQIVND (reference sequence). CDR3 nucleotides: TGTGCCAGTAACAATAACCCCAGGGAGAACACTGAAGCTTTCTTT. Protein product: CASNNNPRENTEAFF.

The V call is TRBV19, the J call TRBJ1-4; TRBD1 might be the D (6 bases). The germline V and J ends were trimmed by 6 bases and 4 bases, with 15 bases remaining between them. CDR1 is LNHDA, CDR2 SQIVND, per germline (reference sequence). The CDR3 length is 15 residues. The DNA of the CDR3 is TGTGCCAGTAGCATCACAGGGAGCGGTAATGAAAAACTGTTTTTT. Amino acids: CASSITGSGNEKLFF.

This clone has more than one count but fewer than ten. The chain is built from TRBV10-3 and TRBJ1-2, with D possibly matching TRBD1 (6 bases). Germline V gives CDR1 ENHRY, CDR2 SYGVKD. V lost 10 bases and J lost 4, with 19 bases in between. The CDR3 runs 14 residues. The CDR3 bases are TGTGCCACGATGTCAAGCGGACAGTCCTATGGCTACACCTTC. Encoded protein: CATMSSGQSYGYTF.

The rearrangement links TRBV4-1 to TRBJ2-5, with D tentatively TRBD1 (5 bases). Germline V lookup: CDR1 MGHRA, CDR2 YSYEKL. The CDR3 sequence is 14 residues long. With 3 bases removed from V and 5 bases from J, the gap between germline ends came to 13 bases. CDR3: CASSHPGAGETQYF. CDR3 DNA: TGCGCCAGCAGCCACCCTGGGGCCGGTGAGACCCAGTACTTC.

The chain carries TRBV2 and TRBJ1-2; D not certain. CDR1 is SNHLY and CDR2 is FYNNEI in the germline V gene. The V end was cut by 6 bases, the J end by 1 base, with 6 bases between. The CDR3 sequence is 12 residues long. The CDR3 loop is CASRTLNYGYTF. DNA for the CDR3: TGTGCCAGCAGGACTCTTAACTATGGCTACACCTTC. Supplemented by reference TRBV2 and TRBJ1-2, the full variable domain reads EPEVTQTPSHQVTQMGQEVILRCVPISNHLYFYWYRQILGQKVEFLVSFYNNEISEKSEIFDDQFSVERPDGSNFTLKIRSTKLEDSAMYFCASRTLNYGYTFGSGTRLTVV.

The rearrangement uses TRBV19 and TRBJ1-6; 11 bases are shared with TRBD1. The CDR3 has 16 residues. Germline assignment: CDR1 LNHDA and CDR2 SQIVND (reference sequence). J gave up 4 bases and V 5 bases, and 4 bases lay outside the gene matches. Here the CDR3 DNA reads TGTGCCAGTAGTCCGGACAGGGGGCGGTATAATTCACCCCTCCACTTT. Its translation: CASSPDRGRYNSPLHF.

The chain combines TRBV10-3 with TRBJ2-7; 11 bases line up with TRBD2. In germline, CDR1 is ENHRY, CDR2 SYGVKD. The J segment lost 4 bases and the V segment lost 6 bases, leaving 5 bases of the junction unmatched. The CDR3 consists of 14 residues. CDR3 nucleotide sequence: TGTGCCATCAGAGCCGGGACTAGCGGATACGAGCAGTACTTC. It is translated as CAIRAGTSGYEQYF.

This clone has just a few counts. The rearrangement joins TRBV5-1 to TRBJ2-3; 9 bases align to TRBD2. The junction had 8 bases not matched to a gene; V was cut back by 0 bases and J by 3 bases. The CDR3 is made up of 17 amino acids. Germline CDR1 reads SGHRS; CDR2 reads YFSETQ. The CDR3, as DNA: TGCGCCAGCAGCTTGGCTTATGCGGGGGGGCCAACAGATACGCAGTATTTT. This translates into CASSLAYAGGPTDTQYF.

This chain links TRBV5-6 with TRBJ2-3, with 9 bases identical to TRBD2. The germline V gene has CDR1 SGHDT and CDR2 YYEEEE. The CDR3 runs to 18 residues. V shed 3 bases, J shed 2 bases, and the junction held 13 bases outside the gene matches. The CDR3 DNA sequence: TGTGCCAGCAGCTCCATGGTTGGCGGGGGGGATCCCACAGATACGCAGTATTTT. As protein: CASSSMVGGGDPTDTQYF.

This chain connects TRBV27 to TRBJ1-1, with 11 bases aligning to TRBD1. The V gene end was trimmed by 10 bases and the J gene end by 1 base; junction bases not matched to a gene: 14. Germline lookup yields CDR1 MNHEY and CDR2 SMNVEV (reference sequence). This CDR3 comprises 17 residues. Here the CDR3 reads CATSPGTGGIKNTEAFF. CDR3 nucleotide sequence: TGTGCCACCTCCCCAGGGACAGGGGGTATAAAGAACACTGAAGCTTTCTTT.

The genes are TRBV6-1 and TRBJ2-5, with TRBD1 matching over 9 bases. J was trimmed by 2 bases and V by 9 bases; bases with no gene match: 7. Germline V lookup: CDR1 MNHNS, CDR2 SASEGT. The CDR3 has 14 residues. CDR3 in amino acids: CASSTGGYQETQYF. The CDR3 bases are TGTGCCAGTTCGACAGGGGGTTATCAAGAGACCCAGTACTTC.

The rearrangement uses TRBV2 and TRBJ1-6; weak D call: TRBD1 (5 bases). Germline V gene data show CDR1 as SNHLY and CDR2 as FYNNEI. The CDR3 is made up of 15 amino acids. The V end was cut by 5 bases, the J end by 9 bases, with 17 bases between. CDR3 residues: CASSIQGQRISPLHF. In nucleotides, the CDR3 is TGTGCCAGCAGTATTCAGGGCCAAAGAATTTCACCCCTCCACTTT.

The CDR3 sequence is CASSLLWRIYNSPLHF. The CDR3 DNA follows: TGTGCCAGCAGTTTACTTTGGAGAATTTATAATTCACCCCTCCACTTT. The chain couples TRBV28 to TRBJ1-6; D gene uncertain. Germline lookup yields CDR1 MDHEN and CDR2 SYDVKM. Trimming stripped 2 bases from V and 4 bases from J, with 12 bases between. This CDR3 region has 16 residues. Together with reference TRBV28 and TRBJ1-6, the CDR3 gives the full variable domain: DVKVTQSSRYLVKRTGEKVFLECVQDMDHENMFWYRQDPGLGLRLIYFSYDVKMKEKGDIPEGYSVSREKKERFSLILESASTNQTSMYLCASSLLWRIYNSPLHFGNGTRLTVT.